These 3 T cell receptor beta chains were all obtained from the same sample, sequenced in a study of blood T cell repertoires in COVID-19. Measured with immunoSEQ multiplex PCR; TCRdb has only the in-frame clones, and not every one. The table shows about 400,000 clones, with more than 70% occurring only once. Source material: PBMCs or T cells enriched from blood (not recorded which). The receptor set was obtained from a man in his forties or fifties in a cohort exposed to, infected with or recovered from COVID-19 (not recorded which).

The chain employs TRBV25-1 and TRBJ2-2, with D possibly TRBD1 on 6 matching bases. Germline CDR1 and CDR2: MGHDK and SYGVNS. Trimming removed 8 bases from V and 4 bases from J, with 17 bases in between. CDR3 length: 15 amino acids. CDR3 coding DNA: TGTGCCAGCGGAAACAGGGCTCATGGCACCGGGGAGCTGTTTTTT. Translating it yields CASGNRAHGTGELFF.

The rearrangement links TRBV28 to TRBJ1-5, with D unresolved. Germline assignment: CDR1 MDHEN and CDR2 SYDVKM. The length of the CDR3 is 14 residues. V shed 11 bases and J shed 1 base, with 15 bases lying between them. In nucleotides, the CDR3 is TGTGCCTCCGGAGGGTCCTGGAGCAATCAGCCCCAGCATTTT. It specifies CASGGSWSNQPQHF.

V is TRBV29-1 and J is TRBJ2-3, with D possibly being TRBD1 (5 bases). The CDR3 covers 13 residues. CDR1 is SQVTM and CDR2 is ANQGSEA in the germline V gene. V was trimmed by 2 bases and J by 5 bases, leaving 11 bases between them. The CDR3 protein is CSVEQGLGDTQYF. The CDR3 region has the DNA TGCAGCGTTGAACAGGGTCTCGGAGATACGCAGTATTTT.